This TCR beta chain was sequenced for a study of CD8 T cells in Susac syndrome. General observations from the study: It was acknowledged by the study that relatively few individuals were included in its TCR sequencing and HLA analysis.

From blood CD8+ and CD4+ T cells, TCR beta sequences were generated. An input of 0.5 to 1 ug of RNA was subjected to reverse transcription using random hexamers. The CDR3 of TCR beta was amplified by immunoSEQ multiplex PCR across 54 Vbeta and 13 Jbeta. TCRdb ran MiXCR on the immunoSEQ multiplex PCR reads and lists one entry per CDR3 protein. The sample lists about 200,000 distinct CDR3 sequences; nearly 95% were seen once. Turning to this clonotype: Its antigen is not identified.

Germline assignment: CDR1 SGHTA and CDR2 FQGNSA. The CDR3 is 14 amino acids. V was cut by 4 bases and J by 6 bases, with 14 bases left in between. Sequencing used CD4+ T cells from PBMCs. The genes are TRBV7-2 and TRBJ2-3, with a possible D match to TRBD1 (6 bases). The clonotype originates from a human donor with multiple sclerosis. CDR3: CASSSRDQGDTQYF. The CDR3 nucleotides are TGTGCCAGCAGCTCCCGGGACCAGGGGGATACGCAGTATTTT.